This T cell receptor beta chain was documented in a study of follicular helper T cells after annual influenza vaccination. The table came from immunoSEQ multiplex PCR; TCRdb's copy has only in-frame clones and leaves some out. The sample has roughly 15,000 clones, approximately 84% seen once. Time point of the sample: 2015-2016 season, pre-vaccination. Germline lookup yields CDR1 SGHAT and CDR2 FQNNGV. CDR3 length: 12 residues. The V call is TRBV11-2, the J call TRBJ1-3; D call uncertain. Source: CXCR5- memory CD4+ T cells sorted from blood, taken on the day of influenza vaccination. The receptor comes from an adult who received the influenza vaccine. In nucleotides, the CDR3 is TGTGCGGTCGGGAGCTCTGGAAACACCATATATTTT. Its translation: CAVGSSGNTIYF.